This T cell receptor (beta chain) was profiled in a study of blood T cell repertoires in COVID-19. The overall study: T cells, B-cell-depleted T cells, or PBMCs supplied cDNA or gDNA.

Source study methods: Nucleated cell counts were estimated from reference gene primer amplification. Here immunoSEQ multiplex PCR was the method, and the copy in TCRdb shows in-frame clones only, minus some. That table gives V, J and clone size, and the DNA gave D and trimming. The table includes 150,000 or so clones, 75% to 85% detected once. This CDR3 is 16 amino acids long. Trimming at V came to 5 bases and at J to 5 bases, leaving 9 bases not matched to a gene. Germline V lookup: CDR1 SGHTA, CDR2 FQGNSA. The clonotype originates from a woman between 50 and 59 years old in a cohort sampled during active or convalescent COVID-19. This rearrangement joins TRBV7-2 to TRBJ1-6; 7 bases line up with TRBD1. Sequenced material: peripheral blood. The CDR3 sequence is CASSPRGTANNSPLHF. DNA for the CDR3: TGTGCCAGCAGCCCACGGGGGACAGCCAATAATTCACCCCTCCACTTT.